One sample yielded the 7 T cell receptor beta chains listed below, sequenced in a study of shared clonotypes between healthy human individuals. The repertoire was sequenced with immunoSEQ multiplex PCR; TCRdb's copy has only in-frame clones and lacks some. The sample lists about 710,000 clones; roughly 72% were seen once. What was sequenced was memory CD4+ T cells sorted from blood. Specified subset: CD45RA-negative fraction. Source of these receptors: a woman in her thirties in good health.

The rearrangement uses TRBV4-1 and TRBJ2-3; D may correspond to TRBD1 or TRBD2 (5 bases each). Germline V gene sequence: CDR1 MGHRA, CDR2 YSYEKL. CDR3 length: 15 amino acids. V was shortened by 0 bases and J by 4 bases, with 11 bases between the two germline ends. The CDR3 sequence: CASSQEGDRADTQYF. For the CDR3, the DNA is TGCGCCAGCAGCCAAGAGGGGGATCGGGCAGATACGCAGTATTTT.

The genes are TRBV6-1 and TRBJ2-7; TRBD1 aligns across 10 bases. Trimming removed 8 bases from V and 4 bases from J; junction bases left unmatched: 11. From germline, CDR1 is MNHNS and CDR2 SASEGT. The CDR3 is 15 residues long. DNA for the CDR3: TGTGCCAGCTCTCCCCGGGACAGGGGATGGTACGAGCAGTACTTC. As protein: CASSPRDRGWYEQYF.

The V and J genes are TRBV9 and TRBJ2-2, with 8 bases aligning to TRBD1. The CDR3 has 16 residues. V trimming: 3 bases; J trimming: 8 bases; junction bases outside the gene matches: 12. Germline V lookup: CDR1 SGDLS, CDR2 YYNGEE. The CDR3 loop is CASSENRGTSTGELFF. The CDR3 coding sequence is TGTGCCAGCAGCGAAAACAGGGGGACCTCTACGGGGGAGCTGTTTTTT.

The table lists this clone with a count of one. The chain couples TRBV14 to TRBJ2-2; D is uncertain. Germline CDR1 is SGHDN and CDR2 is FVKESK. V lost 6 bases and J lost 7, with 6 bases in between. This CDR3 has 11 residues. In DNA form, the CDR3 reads TGTGCCAGCAGAAAGGGCGGGGAGCTGTTTTTT. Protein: CASRKGGELFF.

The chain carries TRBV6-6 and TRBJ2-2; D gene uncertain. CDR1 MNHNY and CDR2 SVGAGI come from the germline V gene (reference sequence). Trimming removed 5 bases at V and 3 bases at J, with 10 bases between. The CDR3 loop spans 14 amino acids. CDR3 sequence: CASSHREDTGELFF. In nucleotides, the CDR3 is TGTGCCAGCAGTCACAGAGAGGACACCGGGGAGCTGTTTTTT.

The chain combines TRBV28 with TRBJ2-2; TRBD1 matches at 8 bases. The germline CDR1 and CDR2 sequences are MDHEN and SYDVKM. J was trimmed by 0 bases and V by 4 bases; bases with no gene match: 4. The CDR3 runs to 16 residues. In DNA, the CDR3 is TGTGCCAGCAGTTACTGGACAGGGTCGAACACCGGGGAGCTGTTTTTT. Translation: CASSYWTGSNTGELFF.

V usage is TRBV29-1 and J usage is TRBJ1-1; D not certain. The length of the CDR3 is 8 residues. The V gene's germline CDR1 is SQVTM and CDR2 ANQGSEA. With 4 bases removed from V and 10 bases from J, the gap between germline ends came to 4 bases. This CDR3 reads CSVGGAFF. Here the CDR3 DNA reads TGCAGCGTTGGGGGAGCTTTCTTT.